Listed below are T cell receptor beta chains from one sample, sequenced in a study of T cell repertoires in cytomegalovirus infection. TCRdb re-analysed the reads in MiXCR, keeping a single row per CDR3 protein. Among a few hundred thousand distinct CDR3 sequences listed, over 7.5% were seen once. The sequencing input was PBMCs. These receptors were collected from a human donor in good health (CMV status not recorded). Some clones in this sample may be carry-over from other donors' samples. The CDR3 runs from the conserved cysteine through the conserved F or W. D genes are given only for firm matches. The size field is filled for only some rows; it gives once, few, many or a size class.

.	TRBV6-1	few	TRBJ1-4	CASRPGGAGEKLFF
.	TRBV7-6	.	TRBJ2-7	CASSRSKGNEQYF
.	TRBV20-1	.	TRBJ2-7	CSARGQSLYEQYF
.	TRBV7-2	many	TRBJ2-1	CASSSGHSNEQFF
TRBD1	TRBV20-1	many	TRBJ2-7	CSAIPFDRGTGEQYF
.	TRBV7-6	many	TRBJ2-7	CASSLGDYEQYF
TRBD2	TRBV11-2	many	TRBJ2-7	CASSHPGNGGAYEQYF
TRBD1	TRBV12-3/TRBV12-4	many	TRBJ1-2	CASTWDSQGGGYTF
.	TRBV7-6	few	TRBJ2-3	CASSPRRSTDTQYF
.	TRBV7-6	few	TRBJ1-5	CASSLARGRGQPQHF
.	TRBV6-1	.	TRBJ2-2	CASSRALNTGELFF
.	TRBV12-3/TRBV12-4	.	TRBJ2-7	CASSPTNSYEQYF
TRBD1	TRBV13	.	TRBJ2-1	CASSTAISTGGEQFF
.	TRBV7-8	many	TRBJ1-2	CASNPSTATGSYGYTF
.	TRBV11-2	many	TRBJ1-1	CASSRIVGTEAFF
TRBD1	TRBV5-5	few	TRBJ2-3	CASSLMNRGTDTQYF
.	TRBV7-2	many	TRBJ2-2	CASSPGQSGGELFF
TRBD1	TRBV7-2	many	TRBJ1-2	CASRTGGAYYGYTF
.	TRBV7-9	many	TRBJ2-1	CASSSTSSYNEQFF
TRBD2	TRBV11-2	many	TRBJ2-1	CASSSLKVAGVSRF
.	TRBV28	.	TRBJ1-6	CASSSGEAIIISPLHF
.	TRBV28	.	TRBJ1-6	CASSRVDNSPLHF
.	TRBV6-6	.	TRBJ2-4	CASSYAGRKNIQYF
TRBD1	TRBV20-1	many	TRBJ1-3	CSASTSRGSSGNTIYF
.	TRBV4-1	many	TRBJ2-3	CASSQGGADFTDTQYF
.	TRBV7-2	many	TRBJ2-7	CASSLAEGAYEQYF
.	TRBV3-1	few	TRBJ2-5	CASSQPTGHTETQYF
.	TRBV7-2	few	TRBJ1-6	CASSPAGNSPLHF
.	TRBV19	.	TRBJ2-5	CASSSRDRETQYF
TRBD1	TRBV7-2	.	TRBJ1-1	CASSLGTGSEAFF
.	TRBV27	.	TRBJ2-3	CASRNLGSRTDTQYF
TRBD2	TRBV6-6	few	TRBJ2-1	CASRRISGGSNEQFF
.	TRBV19	few	TRBJ1-5	CASSIDKGQPQHF
.	TRBV12-3/TRBV12-4	.	TRBJ1-3	CANSRPGMTGNTIYF
.	TRBV20-1	many	TRBJ2-3	CSAEYRGRPLAGSTDTQYF
TRBD1	TRBV19	few	TRBJ2-7	CASSVQGSYEQYF
TRBD1	TRBV6-5	many	TRBJ1-5	CASSPGQEGQPQHF
TRBD1	TRBV7-2	few	TRBJ1-1	CASSLVRQGSTEAFF
.	TRBV5-1	.	TRBJ2-1	CASSLPRGSSHNEQFF
.	TRBV7-2	many	TRBJ1-3	CASSFTGPLTSGNTIYF
TRBD1	TRBV27	many	TRBJ2-1	CASSLRQGAKEQFF
.	TRBV5-6	.	TRBJ2-7	CASSPRFGASEQYF
TRBD1	TRBV28	many	TRBJ1-5	CASSFSGTGGWSNQPQHF
TRBD1	TRBV14	.	TRBJ2-7	CASRRTGGHEQYF
TRBD1	TRBV12-3/TRBV12-4	many	TRBJ2-3	CASRQASDRADTQYF
TRBD2	TRBV7-2	.	TRBJ2-7	CASSLSGGSYDQYF
.	TRBV7-2	many	TRBJ1-1	CASSLALQTLMNTEAFF
.	TRBV9	.	TRBJ2-3	CASSVGTAASTDTQYF
.	TRBV15	.	TRBJ1-1	CATSRGQETEAFF